This entry describes one T cell receptor (beta chain). The sample comes from a study of blood T cells in healthy people across ages. It was with a sample-barcoded 5' primer and a J-beta primer mix that a second PCR of roughly 7 to 12 cycles was run. A single record per CDR3 protein comes from TCRdb applying MiXCR to the 5' RACE reads. There are about a million distinct CDR3 sequences in the sample; 45% to 60% occur only once, and about 20% lies in the top ten. Per germline, CDR1 LNHNV and CDR2 YYDKDF (reference sequence). V gave up 3 bases and J gave up 3 bases; unmatched junction bases: 1. The CDR3 runs to 14 residues.

The V and J genes are TRBV15 and TRBJ2-3, with 9 positions matching TRBD2. Sample: blood. The clonotype comes from a woman in her sixties in good health. CDR3: CATSRGLATDTQYF. DNA for the CDR3: TGTGCCACCAGCAGGGGACTAGCTACAGATACGCAGTATTTT.